This T cell receptor beta chain was observed in a study of cytomegalovirus exposure and HLA in healthy donors. At the level of the study: The same platform as the approximately 670 first-cohort repertoires was used for the 90 to 150 validation repertoires, a later analysis reported.

Points from the study as a whole: Whilst most TCR sequences proved rare, a subset of public TCRs occurred across many donors.

The CDR3 runs 18 residues. J lost 0 bases, V lost 0 bases, and 5 bases had no gene match. Germline CDR1 reads MGHRA; CDR2 reads YSYEKL. Clones were read by immunoSEQ multiplex PCR, and TCRdb kept only the in-frame ones, dropping some. This sample yields roughly 150,000 clones, of which roughly 91% are seen a single time; just under 3% belongs to the top ten. A roughly 120-subject validation cohort, separate from the roughly 680-subject first cohort, supplied the donors. In regard to this clone: The antigen is unknown.

The clonotype was recovered from a man between 18 and 35 years old in good health and CMV-seronegative. Sequenced sample: PBMCs. The chain employs TRBV4-1 and TRBJ2-7, with 13 bases lining up with TRBD2. Written as DNA, the CDR3 is TGCGCCAGCAGCCAAGAGGGACTAGCGGGAAAATTCTCCTACGAGCAGTACTTC. It specifies CASSQEGLAGKFSYEQYF.